Presented here are 18 T cell receptor beta chains from one specimen sequenced in a study of T cell repertoires in cytomegalovirus infection. One entry per CDR3 protein, called by TCRdb with MiXCR from the reads. Of under 850,000 distinct CDR3 sequences listed, less than 40% are singletons. The sample was PBMCs. The receptors stem from a human donor in good health (CMV status not recorded). Some clones in this sample may be carry-over from other donors' samples.

This clonotype was observed a handful of times. The genes are TRBV30 and TRBJ1-2; the match to TRBD1 covers 7 bases. The germline V gene encodes CDR1 GTSNPN and CDR2 SVGIG (reference sequence). The junction had 6 bases not matched to a gene; V was cut back by 4 bases and J by 7 bases. The CDR3 runs to 12 residues. The CDR3 DNA reads as TGTGCCTGGATACAGGGGTCCGGTGGCTACACCTTC. Its protein is CAWIQGSGGYTF. The whole variable domain, remainder taken from reference TRBV30 and TRBJ1-2, is SQTIHQWPATLVQPVGSPLSLECTVEGTSNPNLYWYRQAAGRGLQLLFYSVGIGQISSEVPQNLSASRPQDRQFILSSKKLLLSDSGFYLCAWIQGSGGYTFGSGTRLTVV.

This clonotype turned up a few times. The CDR3 region has the DNA TGCAGCGCTCAAACACAGGGGCGGTTCGCTGAAGCTTTCTTT. It specifies CSAQTQGRFAEAFF. The chain has TRBV29-1 and TRBJ1-1; TRBD1 aligns across 7 bases. CDR1 is SQVTM and CDR2 is ANQGSEA in the germline V gene. CDR3 length: 14 residues. V lost 7 bases and J lost 6; bases outside the gene matches: 14.

This clonotype was seen a single time. The CDR3 coding sequence is TGTGCCAGCAGTCCTAGCGGGGGGGCCCCTTACGGCACAGATACGCAGTATTTT. As protein: CASSPSGGAPYGTDTQYF. The chain couples TRBV2 to TRBJ2-3; 12 bases align to TRBD2. The V gene's germline CDR1 is SNHLY and CDR2 FYNNEI. The CDR3 is 18 residues long. After removal of 5 bases from V and 1 base from J, the junction contained 10 bases not matched to a gene.

The genes are TRBV5-6 and TRBJ2-7; 7 positions agree with TRBD1. CDR3 size: 15 residues. CDR1 is SGHDT, CDR2 YYEEEE, per germline. V lost 4 bases, J lost 4 bases, and 11 bases stayed unmatched. In nucleotides, the CDR3 is TGTGCCAGCAGCCCTGCAGGGGGAGAGGGTTACGAGCAGTACTTC. Translation gives CASSPAGGEGYEQYF.

DNA for the CDR3: TGTGCCAGCAGCCCGGCGACTAGTAGGCATGAGCAGTTCTTC. This translates into CASSPATSRHEQFF. The chain links TRBV7-2 to TRBJ2-1; tentative D call: TRBD2 (6 bases). The CDR3 runs 14 residues. The germline V gene encodes CDR1 SGHTA and CDR2 FQGNSA. The V gene lost 5 bases and the J gene lost 8 bases, with 16 bases spanning the gap.

The V gene is TRBV6-1, the J gene TRBJ1-4; D is unclear. There are 13 residues in the CDR3. V lost 8 bases and J lost 3, with 10 bases in between. Germline V lookup: CDR1 MNHNS, CDR2 SASEGT. The CDR3 nucleotides are TGTGCCAGCGAGAGGACGGCTAATGAAAAACTGTTTTTT. This translates into CASERTANEKLFF.

The genes are TRBV10-3 and TRBJ2-1, with D tentatively TRBD2 (5 bases). Looked up from germline, CDR1 is ENHRY and CDR2 is SYGVKD. This CDR3 spans 15 amino acids. The ends were cut back, 2 bases at V and 0 bases at J, with 8 bases in the middle. The CDR3 reads CAISETSISYNEQFF. The CDR3 DNA sequence: TGTGCCATCAGTGAGACTAGTATCTCCTACAATGAGCAGTTCTTC.

The chain combines TRBV2 with TRBJ2-3, with TRBD2 as a possible D gene (6 bases). This CDR3 comprises 14 residues. V lost 3 bases and J 2 bases, leaving 9 bases between the germline ends. Germline V gene sequence: CDR1 SNHLY, CDR2 FYNNEI. The CDR3, as DNA: TGTGCCAGCAGTGAGTCGGGAGTCACAGATACGCAGTATTTT. This translates into CASSESGVTDTQYF.

The gene calls are TRBV29-1 and TRBJ2-7; D might be TRBD1 (6 bases). CDR1 and CDR2 from the germline V gene are SQVTM and ANQGSEA. Trimming took 4 bases from V and 5 from J, leaving 30 bases between them. This CDR3 contains 18 residues. CDR3 in DNA: TGCAGCGTTGGGGGACCAGGGGTTCGCCTCAAGGGGGACGACGAGCAGTACTTC. Protein product: CSVGGPGVRLKGDDEQYF.

This clonotype has more than one count but fewer than ten. The chain is built from TRBV5-5 and TRBJ2-3, with 11 bases aligning to TRBD2. V shed 6 bases, J shed 4 bases, and the junction held 7 bases outside the gene matches. The germline V gene has CDR1 SGHKS and CDR2 YYEKEE (reference sequence). The CDR3 totals 15 residues. The CDR3 coding sequence is TGTGCCAGCACCACTAGCGGGAGTTCGTCAGATACGCAGTATTTT. This encodes CASTTSGSSSDTQYF.

The chain carries TRBV19 and TRBJ1-5; D is unresolved. V was shortened by 7 bases and J by 0 bases, with 13 bases between the two germline ends. This CDR3 is 15 amino acids long. Germline V gives CDR1 LNHDA, CDR2 SQIVND (reference sequence). In nucleotides, the CDR3 is TGTGCCAGTAACAATCAGGTAAATAGCAATCAGCCCCAGCATTTT. Its protein product is CASNNQVNSNQPQHF.

The rearrangement links TRBV12-3 or TRBV12-4 to TRBJ2-1; either TRBD1 or TRBD2 may fit D (6 bases each). The CDR3 loop spans 13 amino acids. V dropped 6 bases and J dropped 9 bases, with 15 bases sitting between them. This CDR3 is CASRGAEGGEQFF. The CDR3 DNA reads TGTGCCAGCAGGGGGGCCGAGGGAGGTGAGCAGTTCTTC.

This clonotype came up a few times. The rearrangement links TRBV7-9 to TRBJ2-7; 11 nucleotides agree with TRBD2. The germline CDR1 and CDR2 sequences are SEHNR and FQNEAQ (reference sequence). This CDR3 spans 18 amino acids. V trimming: 2 bases; J trimming: 0 bases; junction bases outside the gene matches: 9. The CDR3 bases are TGTGCCAGCAGCTTAAGACTAGCGGGACACGAGCCCTCCTACGAGCAGTACTTC. Its translation is CASSLRLAGHEPSYEQYF.

The CDR3 DNA sequence: TGTGCCAGCAGTTACCGGACGCTGAGAGGGGCCAATGAGCAGTTCTTC. Translating it yields CASSYRTLRGANEQFF. The chain recombines TRBV6-5 with TRBJ2-1; D assignment may be TRBD1 or TRBD2 (5 bases each). V was shortened by 2 bases and J by 6 bases, with 17 bases between the two germline ends. CDR3 length: 16 amino acids. Germline CDR1 MNHEY, CDR2 SVGAGI.

V usage is TRBV27 and J usage is TRBJ1-2; D perhaps matches TRBD1 (5 bases). CDR1 and CDR2 from the germline V gene are MNHEY and SMNVEV (reference sequence). V lost 6 bases to trimming and J lost 0 bases, with 5 bases between them. This CDR3 contains 12 residues. The CDR3 nucleotides are TGTGCCAGCAGACAGGCTAACTATGGCTACACCTTC. It encodes CASRQANYGYTF.

The chain combines TRBV19 with TRBJ2-7; TRBD1 matches at 8 bases. V dropped 3 bases and J dropped 4; count of bases not matched to a gene: 20. Germline V lookup: CDR1 LNHDA, CDR2 SQIVND (reference sequence). The CDR3 loop spans 19 amino acids. The CDR3 sequence: CASSMRVQPRTGRSYEQYF. The CDR3 coding sequence is TGTGCCAGTAGTATGAGGGTTCAACCCAGGACAGGGCGGTCTTACGAGCAGTACTTC.

The rearrangement joins TRBV28 to TRBJ1-5; 9 bases fit TRBD1. The CDR3 is made up of 14 amino acids. The germline CDR1 and CDR2 sequences are MDHEN and SYDVKM. The V and J ends lost 4 bases and 5 bases, in that order; junction bases with no gene match: 3. The CDR3 is CASSSGTGYQPQHF. CDR3 in DNA: TGTGCCAGCAGTTCCGGGACAGGGTATCAGCCCCAGCATTTT.

The rearrangement uses TRBV20-1 and TRBJ1-1; D unresolved. Looked up from germline, CDR1 is DFQATT and CDR2 is SNEGSKA (reference sequence). The CDR3 spans 14 residues. Trimming left V 0 bases short and J 10 bases short, with 18 bases between. This CDR3 is CSARDLISFFGAFF. The DNA of the CDR3 is TGCAGTGCTAGAGATCTGATATCGTTTTTCGGAGCTTTCTTT.